The entry below gives a single TCR beta chain sequence along with its context. Its antigen is unidentified. Deletions cut 4 bases from V and 6 bases from J, with 14 bases between. CDR3 length equals 14 residues. Germline-derived CDR1 and CDR2 are SGHVS and FQNEAQ. The sample originates from a study of cytomegalovirus exposure and HLA in healthy donors. Vbeta (60) and Jbeta (13) primers were used in the PCR. TCRdb keeps only in-frame clones here, not all; method: immunoSEQ multiplex PCR. Across about 130,000 clones, the top ten clones capture over 1.5% of the sample. Study-wide results and limits: TCR beta sequences numbering 16,951 were associated with HLA alleles at 0.05 false discovery rate in a later analysis.

The rearrangement uses TRBV7-8 and TRBJ2-3; D ambiguous. The receptor was derived from a man between 18 and 29 years old in good health and CMV-seronegative. Sequencing was done on a sample of PBMCs. The CDR3 here is CASSSSPGVDTQYF. Written as DNA, the CDR3 is TGTGCCAGCAGCTCGAGCCCAGGTGTGGATACGCAGTATTTT. Drawing the rest from reference TRBV7-8 and TRBJ2-3, the complete variable domain is GAGVSQSPRYKVAKRGQDVALRCDPISGHVSLFWYQQALGQGPEFLTYFQNEAQLDKSGLPSDRFFAERPEGSVSTLKIQRTQQEDSAVYLCASSSSPGVDTQYFGPGTRLTVL.